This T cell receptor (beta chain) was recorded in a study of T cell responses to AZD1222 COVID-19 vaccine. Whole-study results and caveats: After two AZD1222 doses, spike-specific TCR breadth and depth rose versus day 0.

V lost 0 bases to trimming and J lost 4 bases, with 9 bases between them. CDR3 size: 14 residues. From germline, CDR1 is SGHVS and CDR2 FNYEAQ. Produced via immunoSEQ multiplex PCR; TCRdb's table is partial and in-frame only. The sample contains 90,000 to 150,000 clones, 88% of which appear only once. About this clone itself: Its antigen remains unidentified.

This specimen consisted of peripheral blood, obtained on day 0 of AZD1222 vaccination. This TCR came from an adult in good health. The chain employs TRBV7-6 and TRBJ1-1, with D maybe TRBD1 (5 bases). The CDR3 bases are TGTGCCAGCAGCTTAGCGGGGCCTCTCACTGAAGCTTTCTTT. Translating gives CASSLAGPLTEAFF.